The clone carrying this T cell receptor beta chain was detected once. This entry belongs to a study of blood T cell repertoires in COVID-19. The CDR3 has 15 amino acids. Trimming stripped 7 bases from V and 5 bases from J, with 15 bases between. CDR1 and CDR2 from the germline V gene are MNHEY and SVGAGI. Repertoires were generated with immunoSEQ multiplex PCR, while TCRdb's copy carries only in-frame clones and drops some. The sample records 150,000 to 200,000 clones, approximately 84% being singletons. Sequences were obtained from peripheral blood. This receptor was identified in a human donor with acute or convalescent COVID-19. The donor label of this sample is uncertain. The chain couples TRBV6-5 to TRBJ1-6; D ambiguous. CDR3 sequence (DNA): TGTGCCAGCAAAGCAGGCCTATTAAATAATTCACCCCTCCACTTT. This translates into CASKAGLLNNSPLHF.